This T cell receptor (beta chain) is drawn from a study of shared clonotypes between healthy human individuals. In the study overall: Samples came from a couple of female and three male donors aged 18 to 49. Regarding the study as a whole: Generally, naive subsets (rather than memory subsets) showed larger estimated richness. The diversity represented, both genetic and in exposure history, was limited by few donors.

Every subset's genomic DNA went evenly onto several immunoSEQ plates. Some clones are missing from TCRdb's copy, which holds only in-frame ones; the method was immunoSEQ multiplex PCR. This table has over a million clones, over 95% appearing once. The CDR3 loop spans 13 amino acids. The V end was cut by 10 bases, the J end by 0 bases, with 12 bases between. Looked up from germline, CDR1 is KGHSH and CDR2 is LQKENI. Comment on this clone: Its matching antigen is unknown.

The TCR originated in a man aged 25 to 40 in good health. This chain connects TRBV18 to TRBJ1-1; the D is unclear. The sample was naive CD4+ T cells sorted from blood. Noted subset: CD45RA+ positively selected. The CDR3 sequence: CATTSSVNTEAFF. The CDR3 coding sequence is TGTGCCACTACGAGTTCCGTGAACACTGAAGCTTTCTTT.